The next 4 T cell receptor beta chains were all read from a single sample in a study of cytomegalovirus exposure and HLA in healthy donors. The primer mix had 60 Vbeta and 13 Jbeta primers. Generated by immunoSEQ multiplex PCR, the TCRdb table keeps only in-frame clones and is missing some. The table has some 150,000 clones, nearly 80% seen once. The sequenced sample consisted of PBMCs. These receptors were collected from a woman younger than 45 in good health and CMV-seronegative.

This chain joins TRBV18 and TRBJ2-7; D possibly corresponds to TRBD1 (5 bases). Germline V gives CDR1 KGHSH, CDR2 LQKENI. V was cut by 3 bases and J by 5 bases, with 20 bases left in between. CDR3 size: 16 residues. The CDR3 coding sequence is TGTGCCAGCTCACCGCAAACACGGGCAGGGCCCGACGAGCAGTACTTC. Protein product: CASSPQTRAGPDEQYF.

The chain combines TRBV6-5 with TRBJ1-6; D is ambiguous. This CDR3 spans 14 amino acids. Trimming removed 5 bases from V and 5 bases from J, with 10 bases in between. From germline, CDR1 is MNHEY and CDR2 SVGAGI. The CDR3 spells CASSTVGNNSPLHF. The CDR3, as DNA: TGTGCCAGCAGTACAGTCGGGAATAATTCACCCCTCCACTTT.

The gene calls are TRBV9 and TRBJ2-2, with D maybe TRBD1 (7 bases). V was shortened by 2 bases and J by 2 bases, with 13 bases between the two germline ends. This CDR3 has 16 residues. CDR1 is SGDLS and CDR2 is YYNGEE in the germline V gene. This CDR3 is CASSVRGTVNTGELFF. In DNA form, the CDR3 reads TGTGCCAGCAGCGTTCGCGGGACAGTTAACACCGGGGAGCTGTTTTTT.

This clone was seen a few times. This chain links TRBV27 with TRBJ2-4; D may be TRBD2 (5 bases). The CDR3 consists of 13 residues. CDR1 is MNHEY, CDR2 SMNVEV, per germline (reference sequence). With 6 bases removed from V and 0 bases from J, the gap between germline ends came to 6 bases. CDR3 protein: CASSGLAKNIQYF. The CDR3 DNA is TGTGCCAGCAGCGGACTAGCCAAAAACATTCAGTACTTC.